Listed below are T cell receptor beta chains from one sample, sequenced in a study of blood T cell repertoires in COVID-19. Sequencing was performed with immunoSEQ multiplex PCR; in TCRdb, only in-frame clones are kept and a portion is missing. Of 250,000 to 400,000 clones in the sample, roughly nine tenths are singletons; the top ten hold roughly 2.8%. The material sequenced was peripheral blood. The origin of the receptors is a woman aged 25 to 45 with COVID-19, enrolled during active disease. CDR3s include the opening cysteine and the closing phenylalanine or tryptophan. D genes are given only for firm matches. Clone size is given for some rows only: seen once, a few or many times, or a class if the clone is expanded.

clone_size: NA
cdr3_length: 12
d_call: NA
j_call: TRBJ1-3
v_call: TRBV7-9
cdr3_nt: TGTGCCAGCAGCCCCGTTGGAAACACCATATATTTT
cdr3_aa: CASSPVGNTIYF

clone_size: few
cdr3_length: 15
d_call: TRBD1
j_call: TRBJ1-2
v_call: TRBV18
cdr3_nt: TGTGCCAGCTCACCTAATAACAGGGGAGACTATGGCTACACCTTC
cdr3_aa: CASSPNNRGDYGYTF

clone_size: NA
cdr3_length: 12
d_call: NA
j_call: TRBJ1-2
v_call: TRBV12-3/TRBV12-4
cdr3_nt: TGTGCCAGCAGTTTTTCTGAGTCTGGCTACACCTTC
cdr3_aa: CASSFSESGYTF

clone_size: NA
cdr3_length: 15
d_call: TRBD1
j_call: TRBJ1-1
v_call: TRBV19
cdr3_nt: TGTGCCAGTAGTATCCAGGGGGCATGGAACACTGAAGCTTTCTTT
cdr3_aa: CASSIQGAWNTEAFF

clone_size: NA
cdr3_length: 17
d_call: TRBD2
j_call: TRBJ2-3
v_call: TRBV13
cdr3_nt: TGTGCCAGCAGCTCGGGACTAGCGGGAGATCTTACAGATACGCAGTATTTT
cdr3_aa: CASSSGLAGDLTDTQYF

clone_size: NA
cdr3_length: 16
d_call: NA
j_call: TRBJ2-5
v_call: TRBV7-6
cdr3_nt: TGTGCCAGCAGCTTAGCGATCGGAGGGACCGGGGAGACCCAGTACTTC
cdr3_aa: CASSLAIGGTGETQYF

clone_size: NA
cdr3_length: 16
d_call: TRBD2
j_call: TRBJ2-3
v_call: TRBV5-1
cdr3_nt: TGCGCCAGCAGCTTGGTTAGCGGGCTTAACACAGATACGCAGTATTTT
cdr3_aa: CASSLVSGLNTDTQYF

clone_size: NA
cdr3_length: 15
d_call: NA
j_call: TRBJ2-6
v_call: TRBV27
cdr3_nt: TGTGCCAGCAGGTCAGGGGAAGCTGGGGCCAACGTCCTGACTTTC
cdr3_aa: CASRSGEAGANVLTF

clone_size: NA
cdr3_length: 12
d_call: NA
j_call: TRBJ2-1
v_call: TRBV28
cdr3_nt: TGTGCCAGCAGTACAGGGTGGAATGAGCAGTTCTTC
cdr3_aa: CASSTGWNEQFF

clone_size: NA
cdr3_length: 16
d_call: NA
j_call: TRBJ1-3
v_call: TRBV10-3
cdr3_nt: TGTGCCATCAGTGAGGGAGGAACACTCTCTGGAAACACCATATATTTT
cdr3_aa: CAISEGGTLSGNTIYF

clone_size: once
cdr3_length: 14
d_call: TRBD1
j_call: TRBJ1-5
v_call: TRBV28
cdr3_nt: TGTGCCAGCAGTAAAGGGACAGGGTCGAAGCCCCAGCATTTT
cdr3_aa: CASSKGTGSKPQHF

clone_size: NA
cdr3_length: 13
d_call: NA
j_call: TRBJ2-5
v_call: TRBV5-6
cdr3_nt: TGTGCCAGCAGCTTTGTGCAGGGAGAGACCCAGTACTTC
cdr3_aa: CASSFVQGETQYF

clone_size: once
cdr3_length: 15
d_call: TRBD1
j_call: TRBJ2-3
v_call: TRBV3-1/TRBV3-2
cdr3_nt: TGTGCCAGCAGCCCGAGGGGGGACAGGGCAGATACGCAGTATTTT
cdr3_aa: CASSPRGDRADTQYF

clone_size: NA
cdr3_length: 15
d_call: TRBD1
j_call: TRBJ1-3
v_call: TRBV25-1
cdr3_nt: TGTGCCAGCAGTGGAGACAGGGGTTCTGGAAACACCATATATTTT
cdr3_aa: CASSGDRGSGNTIYF

clone_size: NA
cdr3_length: 16
d_call: NA
j_call: TRBJ1-3
v_call: TRBV5-4
cdr3_nt: TGTGCCAGCAGCCGCCCCGACGGGACATATGGAAACACCATATATTTT
cdr3_aa: CASSRPDGTYGNTIYF

clone_size: NA
cdr3_length: 15
d_call: TRBD1
j_call: TRBJ1-5
v_call: TRBV3-1/TRBV3-2
cdr3_nt: TGTGCCAGCAGCCCCGCGACAGGGGCCAATCAGCCCCAGCATTTT
cdr3_aa: CASSPATGANQPQHF

clone_size: NA
cdr3_length: 17
d_call: NA
j_call: TRBJ2-1
v_call: TRBV12-5
cdr3_nt: TGTGCTAGTGGTTTGGTACTCGGCGGGGCCTCCTACAATGAGCAGTTCTTC
cdr3_aa: CASGLVLGGASYNEQFF

clone_size: once
cdr3_length: 17
d_call: TRBD2
j_call: TRBJ2-7
v_call: TRBV11-2
cdr3_nt: TGTGCCAGCAGCTTAAAGCCCACTAGCGGGAAGTCCTACGAGCAGTACTTC
cdr3_aa: CASSLKPTSGKSYEQYF

clone_size: once
cdr3_length: 18
d_call: TRBD1
j_call: TRBJ1-6
v_call: TRBV6-1
cdr3_nt: TGTGCCAGCAGTGAAGCCGGGGACAGCAGCTCCTATAATTCACCCCTCCACTTT
cdr3_aa: CASSEAGDSSSYNSPLHF

clone_size: NA
cdr3_length: 15
d_call: TRBD1
j_call: TRBJ2-1
v_call: TRBV19
cdr3_nt: TGTGCCAGTAGTACACTGGACAGGGGGTACAATGAGCAGTTCTTC
cdr3_aa: CASSTLDRGYNEQFF

clone_size: NA
cdr3_length: 12
d_call: NA
j_call: TRBJ2-1
v_call: TRBV12-5
cdr3_nt: TGTGCTAGTGCCCCTTGGGGCTATGAGCAGTTCTTC
cdr3_aa: CASAPWGYEQFF

clone_size: NA
cdr3_length: 21
d_call: TRBD1
j_call: TRBJ1-2
v_call: TRBV2
cdr3_nt: TGTGCCAGCGGTGTTCCGCCCTTATTGGGACAGGGGAAGCTTCTTAACTATGGCTACACCTTC
cdr3_aa: CASGVPPLLGQGKLLNYGYTF

clone_size: NA
cdr3_length: 15
d_call: TRBD1
j_call: TRBJ1-2
v_call: TRBV27
cdr3_nt: TGTGCCAGCAGTTCCCCGGACAGGGGAGACTATGGCTACACCTTC
cdr3_aa: CASSSPDRGDYGYTF

clone_size: NA
cdr3_length: 13
d_call: NA
j_call: TRBJ2-5
v_call: TRBV18
cdr3_nt: TGTGCCAGCTCACCGACAGGCCAAGAGACCCAGTACTTC
cdr3_aa: CASSPTGQETQYF

clone_size: NA
cdr3_length: 17
d_call: NA
j_call: TRBJ2-4
v_call: TRBV28
cdr3_nt: TGTGCCAGCAGTTTAGTCGGGTCGGGACTGGCCAAAAACATTCAGTACTTC
cdr3_aa: CASSLVGSGLAKNIQYF

clone_size: NA
cdr3_length: 15
d_call: TRBD2
j_call: TRBJ2-7
v_call: TRBV19
cdr3_nt: TGTGCCAGTAGTCCCCGGACTAGCGGGGGCTACGAGCAGTACTTC
cdr3_aa: CASSPRTSGGYEQYF

clone_size: NA
cdr3_length: 16
d_call: NA
j_call: TRBJ1-4
v_call: TRBV15
cdr3_nt: TGTGCCACCAGCAGAGCTAGGACAGATCGGGATGGAAAACTGTTTTTT
cdr3_aa: CATSRARTDRDGKLFF

clone_size: once
cdr3_length: 15
d_call: NA
j_call: TRBJ2-1
v_call: TRBV19
cdr3_nt: TGTGCCAGTAGTAGGGCGATTAGCGAACTGGATGAGCAGTTCTTC
cdr3_aa: CASSRAISELDEQFF

clone_size: NA
cdr3_length: 16
d_call: NA
j_call: TRBJ2-2
v_call: TRBV5-1
cdr3_nt: TGCGCCAGCAGCATGTCTAGCGTGGGGAACACCGGGGAGCTGTTTTTT
cdr3_aa: CASSMSSVGNTGELFF

clone_size: once
cdr3_length: 15
d_call: NA
j_call: TRBJ2-1
v_call: TRBV6-1
cdr3_nt: TGTGCCAGCAGTGAATGGGAAGCGGGCGACAATGAGCAGTTCTTC
cdr3_aa: CASSEWEAGDNEQFF

clone_size: once
cdr3_length: 14
d_call: TRBD1
j_call: TRBJ1-5
v_call: TRBV18
cdr3_nt: TGTGCCAGCTCACCTGGACAGGGAGATCAGCCCCAGCATTTT
cdr3_aa: CASSPGQGDQPQHF

clone_size: NA
cdr3_length: 16
d_call: NA
j_call: TRBJ2-1
v_call: TRBV5-1
cdr3_nt: TGCGCCAGCAGCTTGGCTCCTCGGAGCTCCTACAATGAGCAGTTCTTC
cdr3_aa: CASSLAPRSSYNEQFF

clone_size: few
cdr3_length: 14
d_call: TRBD1
j_call: TRBJ1-5
v_call: TRBV9
cdr3_nt: TGTGCCAGCAGCGCGGACAGGGAAGATCAGCCCCAGCATTTT
cdr3_aa: CASSADREDQPQHF

clone_size: once
cdr3_length: 12
d_call: NA
j_call: TRBJ1-2
v_call: TRBV2
cdr3_nt: TGTGCCAGCAGTGCGGACATCTATGGCTACACCTTC
cdr3_aa: CASSADIYGYTF

clone_size: NA
cdr3_length: 17
d_call: TRBD2
j_call: TRBJ2-5
v_call: TRBV3-1/TRBV3-2
cdr3_nt: TGTGCCAGCAGCCAAGGTATTTCCGCTAGCGGGACGGAGACCCAGTACTTC
cdr3_aa: CASSQGISASGTETQYF

clone_size: NA
cdr3_length: 14
d_call: NA
j_call: TRBJ1-1
v_call: TRBV5-4
cdr3_nt: TGTGCCAGCAGCGCGTACAGGATGAACACTGAAGCTTTCTTT
cdr3_aa: CASSAYRMNTEAFF

clone_size: NA
cdr3_length: 14
d_call: TRBD1
j_call: TRBJ1-1
v_call: TRBV18
cdr3_nt: TGTGCCAGCTCACCAGTCGGACAGGACACTGAAGCTTTCTTT
cdr3_aa: CASSPVGQDTEAFF

clone_size: NA
cdr3_length: 16
d_call: TRBD1
j_call: TRBJ1-3
v_call: TRBV25-1
cdr3_nt: TGTGCCAGCAGTGATCCTACAGGGGACGGGGGAAACACCATATATTTT
cdr3_aa: CASSDPTGDGGNTIYF

clone_size: NA
cdr3_length: 15
d_call: NA
j_call: TRBJ2-1
v_call: TRBV5-4
cdr3_nt: TGTGCCAGCAGCTCAGGACAGTTACTCTACAATGAGCAGTTCTTC
cdr3_aa: CASSSGQLLYNEQFF

clone_size: NA
cdr3_length: 16
d_call: TRBD1
j_call: TRBJ1-6
v_call: TRBV23-1
cdr3_nt: TGCGCCAGCAGTCAATCAATAGGACAGGGCGTTTCACCCCTCCACTTT
cdr3_aa: CASSQSIGQGVSPLHF

clone_size: NA
cdr3_length: 16
d_call: NA
j_call: TRBJ2-3
v_call: TRBV5-5
cdr3_nt: TGTGCCAGCAGTTGGAGCAGCCGCCTGAGCACAGATACGCAGTATTTT
cdr3_aa: CASSWSSRLSTDTQYF

clone_size: NA
cdr3_length: 15
d_call: TRBD1
j_call: TRBJ1-1
v_call: TRBV18
cdr3_nt: TGTGCCAGCTCACCACCGAGGCCAGGGGGCACTGAAGCTTTCTTT
cdr3_aa: CASSPPRPGGTEAFF

clone_size: NA
cdr3_length: 15
d_call: TRBD1
j_call: TRBJ1-1
v_call: TRBV27
cdr3_nt: TGTGCCAGTTCAAAGGCAGGGGGAGGTCCCCTTGAAGCTTTCTTT
cdr3_aa: CASSKAGGGPLEAFF

clone_size: NA
cdr3_length: 15
d_call: NA
j_call: TRBJ1-4
v_call: TRBV18
cdr3_nt: TGTGCCAGCTCACCTGGGGGCGGAATTGATGAAAAACTGTTTTTT
cdr3_aa: CASSPGGGIDEKLFF

clone_size: NA
cdr3_length: 13
d_call: NA
j_call: TRBJ1-1
v_call: TRBV12-3/TRBV12-4
cdr3_nt: TGTGCCAGCAGTTTAGTAGGGGGCACTGAAGCTTTCTTT
cdr3_aa: CASSLVGGTEAFF

clone_size: NA
cdr3_length: 15
d_call: TRBD2
j_call: TRBJ2-4
v_call: TRBV9
cdr3_nt: TGTGCCAGCAGCGCAGGACCGTCCGGGGGGAACATTCAGTACTTC
cdr3_aa: CASSAGPSGGNIQYF

clone_size: NA
cdr3_length: 14
d_call: TRBD1
j_call: TRBJ1-5
v_call: TRBV7-2
cdr3_nt: TGTGCCAGCAGCTATTACAGGGGGGATCAGCCCCAGCATTTT
cdr3_aa: CASSYYRGDQPQHF

clone_size: NA
cdr3_length: 17
d_call: TRBD1
j_call: TRBJ1-3
v_call: TRBV28
cdr3_nt: TGTGCCAGCAGTCGGACAGGGGGCGTTCAGCCTGGAAACACCATATATTTT
cdr3_aa: CASSRTGGVQPGNTIYF

clone_size: NA
cdr3_length: 13
d_call: TRBD1
j_call: TRBJ1-3
v_call: TRBV12-3/TRBV12-4
cdr3_nt: TGTGCCAGCAGGACAGGGTCTGCAAACACCATATATTTT
cdr3_aa: CASRTGSANTIYF

clone_size: NA
cdr3_length: 14
d_call: NA
j_call: TRBJ2-1
v_call: TRBV27
cdr3_nt: TGTGCCAGCAGTATCCTGGACAAAGACAATGAGCAGTTCTTC
cdr3_aa: CASSILDKDNEQFF

clone_size: NA
cdr3_length: 14
d_call: TRBD1
j_call: TRBJ1-1
v_call: TRBV29-1
cdr3_nt: TGCAGCCACCGGGACAGGGACATGGGGACTGAAGCTTTCTTT
cdr3_aa: CSHRDRDMGTEAFF

clone_size: NA
cdr3_length: 13
d_call: NA
j_call: TRBJ2-5
v_call: TRBV5-4
cdr3_nt: TGTGCCAGCAGCTTGGCAGGGAGGGAGACCCAGTACTTC
cdr3_aa: CASSLAGRETQYF

clone_size: NA
cdr3_length: 14
d_call: TRBD1
j_call: TRBJ2-2
v_call: TRBV11-3
cdr3_nt: TGTGCCAGCAGCCGGGACAGGGTTACCGGGGAGCTGTTTTTT
cdr3_aa: CASSRDRVTGELFF